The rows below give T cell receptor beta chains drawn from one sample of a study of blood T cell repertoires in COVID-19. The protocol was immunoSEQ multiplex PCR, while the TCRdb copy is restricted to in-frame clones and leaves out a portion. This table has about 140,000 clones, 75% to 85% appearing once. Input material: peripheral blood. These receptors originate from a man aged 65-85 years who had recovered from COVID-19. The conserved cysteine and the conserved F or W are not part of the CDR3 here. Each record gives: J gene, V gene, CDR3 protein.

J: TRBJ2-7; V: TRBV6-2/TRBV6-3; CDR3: ASSYSFPDSLYEQY
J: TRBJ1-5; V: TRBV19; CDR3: ASSIDRENQPQH
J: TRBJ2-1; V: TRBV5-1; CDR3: ASRTVYNEQF
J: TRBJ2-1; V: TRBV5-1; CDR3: ASSPQVGGANEQF
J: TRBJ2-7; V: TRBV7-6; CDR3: ASSLSPRFDEQY
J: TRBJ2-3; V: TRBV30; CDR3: AWSEAGGLLADTQY
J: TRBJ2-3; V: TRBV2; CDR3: ASHRDRADTQY
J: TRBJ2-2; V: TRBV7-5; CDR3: ARSSQLAPNTGELF
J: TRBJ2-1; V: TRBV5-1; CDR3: ASSLRGEQF
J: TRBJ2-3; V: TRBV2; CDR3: ASHSGSNTDTQY
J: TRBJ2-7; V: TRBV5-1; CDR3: ASSPGGISTYEQY
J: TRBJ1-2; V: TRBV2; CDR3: ASRRDRNNYGYT
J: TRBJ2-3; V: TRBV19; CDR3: ASKDTQGRDTQY
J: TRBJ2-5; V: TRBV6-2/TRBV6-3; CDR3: ASSTGTSGYQETQY
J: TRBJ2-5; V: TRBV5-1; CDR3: ASSLGDRDQETQY
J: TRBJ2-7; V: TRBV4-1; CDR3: ASSHGHGPTYEQY
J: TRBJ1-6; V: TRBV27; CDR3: ASSLDGTGVSPLH
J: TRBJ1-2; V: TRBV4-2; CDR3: ASSQDRDTVDYGYT
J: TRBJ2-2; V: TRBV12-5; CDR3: ASGMGLQGVVAGELF
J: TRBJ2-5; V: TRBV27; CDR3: ASSLGGPSPETQY
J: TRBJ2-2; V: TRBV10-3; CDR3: AISEGKNTGELF
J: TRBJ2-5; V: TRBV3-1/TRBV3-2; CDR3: ASSQDVGAGGEETQY
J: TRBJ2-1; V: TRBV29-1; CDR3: SVKAGLYNNEQF
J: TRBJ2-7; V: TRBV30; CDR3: AWSRGVYEQY
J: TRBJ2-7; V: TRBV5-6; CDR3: ASSAGRPYEQY
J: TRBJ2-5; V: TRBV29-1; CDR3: SVDASGRSRQETQY
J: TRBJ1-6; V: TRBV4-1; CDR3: ASSQTGWNSPLH
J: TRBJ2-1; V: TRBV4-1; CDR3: ASSQEIGQGLGEQF
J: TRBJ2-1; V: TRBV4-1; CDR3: ASSQQGLAYEQF
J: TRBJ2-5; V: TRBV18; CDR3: ASSPKGQETQY
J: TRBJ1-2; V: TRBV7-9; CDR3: ASRSGTGGWKDT
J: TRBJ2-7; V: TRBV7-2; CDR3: ASSTPGLTYEQY
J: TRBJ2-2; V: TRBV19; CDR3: ASSPDTSVTGELF